This T cell receptor beta chain was captured by sequencing in a study of blood T cell repertoires in COVID-19. Whole-study context: Researchers got acute and convalescent COVID-19 samples from the United States, Italy and Spain. Nucleic acid was either cDNA or gDNA, and it came from T cells, B-cell-depleted T cells, or PBMCs.

Profiling relied on immunoSEQ multiplex PCR, and the TCRdb table lists in-frame clones only, not all of them. The sample consists of 250,000 to 350,000 clones, approximately 85% of them appearing once. The V gene's germline CDR1 is MNHEY and CDR2 SVGAGI. CDR3 length: 14 residues. With 2 bases removed from V and 5 bases from J, the gap between germline ends came to 12 bases. Sequenced sample: peripheral blood. This receptor was taken from a woman aged 50 to 60 with acute or convalescent COVID-19. The J gene is TRBJ1-2, the V gene TRBV6-5; D remains unclear. The DNA of the CDR3 is TGTGCCAGCAGTTACCAGGCCGGACTGTATGGCTACACCTTC. This translates into CASSYQAGLYGYTF.